The 13 T cell receptor beta chains below come from one sample, sequenced in a study of T cells in Graves' hyperthyroidism and ophthalmopathy. TCR beta CDR3 regions were amplified from RNA transcripts. RT-PCR in the first round (using the HTBI primer set) targeted the TCR CDR3. TCRdb analysed the multiplex PCR reads with MiXCR anew, one entry per CDR3 protein. This sample carries approximately 570,000 distinct CDR3 sequences, less than 20% of them seen once, and the ten largest clones take about 50%. The sample taken for sequencing was blood. These TCRs come from a man aged 35 to 55 with Graves' ophthalmopathy.

The CDR3 nucleotides are TGTGCCAGCAGTGAAGCAGCAGGGGGCTGGGCTTTCTTT. Protein sequence: CASSEAAGGWAFF. V gene TRBV2 combines with J gene TRBJ1-1, with TRBD1 matching 8 bases. J gave up 11 bases and V 0 bases, and 5 bases lay outside the gene matches. Per the germline V gene, CDR1 is SNHLY and CDR2 is FYNNEI. This CDR3 has 13 amino acids.

This clonotype has at least ten counts. The CDR3 sequence is CSATEPGATDTQYF. DNA of the CDR3: TGCAGTGCTACCGAACCGGGAGCCACAGATACGCAGTATTTT. The genes are TRBV20-1 and TRBJ2-3; TRBD2 might be the D (6 bases). The germline gives CDR1 DFQATT, CDR2 SNEGSKA (reference sequence). CDR3 length: 14 amino acids. Trimming stripped 4 bases from V and 2 bases from J, with 13 bases between.

This clonotype showed up many times. The CDR3 DNA reads TGTGCCAGCAGCTCCAGGCCTACGAATTCACCCCTCCACTTT. This encodes CASSSRPTNSPLHF. V gene TRBV7-8 combines with J gene TRBJ1-6; D call uncertain. The CDR3 runs 14 residues. Germline CDR1 and CDR2: SGHVS and FQNEAQ. V lost 4 bases and J 7 bases, leaving 11 bases between the germline ends.

This clonotype was detected many times. The chain carries TRBV11-2 and TRBJ2-3; perhaps TRBD2 as D (7 bases). The CDR3 spans 18 residues. Germline assignment: CDR1 SGHAT and CDR2 FQNNGV. The germline V and J ends were trimmed by 5 bases and 0 bases, with 21 bases remaining between them. CDR3 loop: CASSPFLRRGTSTDTQYF. DNA for the CDR3: TGTGCCAGCAGCCCCTTTCTGCGGCGGGGGACAAGCACAGATACGCAGTATTTT.

In this sample, this clonotype turned up a few times. CDR3: CASSPLPEEKLFF. In DNA form, the CDR3 reads TGTGCCAGCAGTCCCTTACCCGAGGAAAAACTGTTTTTT. The rearrangement uses TRBV12-3 or TRBV12-4 and TRBJ1-4; D remains unclear. Trimming left V 5 bases short and J 8 bases short, with 12 bases between. The CDR3 loop spans 13 amino acids.

This clonotype showed up many times. The chain employs TRBV3-1 and TRBJ1-5; 10 bases map to TRBD1. Per the germline V gene, CDR1 is LGHDT and CDR2 is YNNKEL (reference sequence). V lost 3 bases to trimming and J lost 3 bases; unmatched junction nucleotides: 5. CDR3 length: 16 amino acids. DNA of the CDR3: TGTGCCAGCAGCCAGCGGGACAGGGGATTCAATCAGCCCCAGCATTTT. Translating gives CASSQRDRGFNQPQHF.

In this sample, this clonotype turned up a few times. CDR3 loop: CASSRVAGGPYEQYF. The CDR3 DNA reads TGTGCCAGCTCACGGGTAGCGGGGGGGCCCTACGAGCAGTACTTC. The chain carries TRBV18 and TRBJ2-7; 11 bases agree with TRBD2. V lost 4 bases, J lost 2 bases, and 4 bases stayed unmatched. The germline CDR1 and CDR2 sequences are KGHSH and LQKENI. The CDR3 loop spans 15 amino acids.

This clonotype was detected a few times. The rearrangement joins TRBV30 to TRBJ2-2, with 7 bases identical to TRBD1. With V trimmed by 1 base and J by 7 bases, 9 bases remained unmatched. The CDR3 extends over 15 amino acids. Germline lookup yields CDR1 GTSNPN and CDR2 SVGIG (reference sequence). The CDR3 is CAWSALLGGGGELFF. CDR3 DNA: TGTGCCTGGAGTGCCCTCCTAGGGGGCGGCGGGGAGCTGTTTTTT.

The chain uses TRBV25-1 and TRBJ1-6; D uncertain. The V end was cut by 4 bases, the J end by 11 bases, with 15 bases between. The CDR3 loop spans 14 amino acids. Germline CDR1 MGHDK, CDR2 SYGVNS. The DNA for the CDR3 is TGTGCCAGCAGTGCTCAAAAGGTGGCAGCACCCCTCCACTTT. This sequence encodes CASSAQKVAAPLHF.

This chain connects TRBV12-3 or TRBV12-4 to TRBJ1-2; possible D gene TRBD1, 5 bases. The CDR3 has 14 residues. The V gene lost 1 base and the J gene lost 8 bases, with 14 bases spanning the gap. The CDR3 DNA sequence: TGTGCCAGCAGTTTAGATGGCAGGGTCAGGGGCTACACCTTC. Its protein is CASSLDGRVRGYTF.

The chain recombines TRBV27 with TRBJ2-2, with D unresolved. Germline V gene lookup returns CDR1 MNHEY and CDR2 SMNVEV (reference sequence). The CDR3 covers 13 residues. Trimming shortened V by 3 bases and J by 6 bases, and 8 bases separated the two germline ends. The CDR3 DNA reads TGTGCCAGCAGTTTCCTAGGAGCCGGGGAGCTGTTTTTT. Encoded protein: CASSFLGAGELFF.

Concerning this clonotype itself: As the CDR3 is not closed by the conserved phenylalanine or tryptophan, this likely results from a read error. The chain couples TRBV20-1 to TRBJ1-5, with 8 bases aligning to TRBD1. Germline V gene data show CDR1 as DFQATT and CDR2 as SNEGSKA (reference sequence). V lost 5 bases to trimming and J lost 0 bases; unmatched junction nucleotides: 12. The CDR3 has 17 residues. The CDR3 DNA sequence: TGCAGTGCTGAAGGACAGGGAAGAAATTATAGCAATCAGCCCCAGCATTCT. As protein: CSAEGQGRNYSNQPQHS.

The rearrangement links TRBV11-2 to TRBJ1-4; TRBD1 is a possible D gene (6 bases). Germline CDR1 and CDR2: SGHAT and FQNNGV. V shed 3 bases and J shed 6 bases, with 17 bases lying between them. This CDR3 contains 16 residues. CDR3 nucleotide sequence: TGTGCCAGCAGCTTCGTCAGGGGCGCCGGGTATGAAAAACTGTTTTTT. Amino acids: CASSFVRGAGYEKLFF.